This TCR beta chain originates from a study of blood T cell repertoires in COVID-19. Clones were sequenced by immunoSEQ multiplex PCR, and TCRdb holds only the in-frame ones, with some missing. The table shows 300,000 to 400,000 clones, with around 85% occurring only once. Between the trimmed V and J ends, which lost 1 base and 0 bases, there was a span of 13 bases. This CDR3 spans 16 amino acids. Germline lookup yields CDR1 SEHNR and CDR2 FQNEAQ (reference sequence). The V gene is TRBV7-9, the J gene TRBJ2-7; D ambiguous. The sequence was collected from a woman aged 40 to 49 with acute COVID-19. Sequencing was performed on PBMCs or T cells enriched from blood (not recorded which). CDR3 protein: CASSLDVVMSSYEQYF. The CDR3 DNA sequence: TGTGCCAGCAGCTTAGACGTGGTAATGAGCTCCTACGAGCAGTACTTC.